These 6 T cell receptor beta chains were sequenced from one sample in a study of blood T cell repertoires in COVID-19. Sequencing was performed with immunoSEQ multiplex PCR; in TCRdb, only in-frame clones are kept and a portion is missing. This sample has 25,000 to 30,000 clones, with roughly 90% found just once. What was sequenced was peripheral blood. These receptors all come from a human donor in a cohort sampled during active COVID-19.

The chain is built from TRBV29-1 and TRBJ1-4; D unclear. Trimming left V 6 bases short and J 2 bases short, with 10 bases between. The CDR3 is made up of 13 amino acids. Germline CDR1 is SQVTM and CDR2 is ANQGSEA. Here the CDR3 reads CSVLGGTNEKLFF. As DNA, the CDR3 is TGCAGCGTCCTGGGAGGGACTAATGAAAAACTGTTTTTT.

The V and J genes are TRBV21-1 and TRBJ1-6. TRBV21-1 is annotated as a pseudogene. This CDR3 spans 17 amino acids. CDR3 bases: TGTGCCAGCAGCAAACGCAGCCCGGGGGGAAGTAATTCACCCCTCCACTTT. Its translation: CASSKRSPGGSNSPLHF.

This clone came up once. For the CDR3, the DNA is TGTGCCAGTAGCCCTCAGGCCGGGGTAAATACGCAGTATTTT. It codes for CASSPQAGVNTQYF. This chain uses TRBV19 with TRBJ2-3, with D possibly being TRBD2 (5 bases). V was shortened by 6 bases and J by 7 bases, with 17 bases between the two germline ends. Germline CDR1 is LNHDA and CDR2 is SQIVND (reference sequence). The CDR3 runs to 14 residues.

The CDR3 is CASSVEDSGGNEQYF. The CDR3 nucleotides read TGTGCCAGCAGCGTAGAGGATAGCGGGGGAAACGAGCAGTACTTC. This sequence joins TRBV9 and TRBJ2-7; 9 positions agree with TRBD2. V shed 0 bases and J 5 bases; nucleotides not matched to a gene: 6. CDR3 size: 15 residues. CDR1 and CDR2 from the germline V gene are SGDLS and YYNGEE.

The rearrangement joins TRBV11-2 to TRBJ1-3; TRBD1 is a possible D gene (6 bases). The germline V and J ends were trimmed by 4 bases and 7 bases, with 23 bases remaining between them. The CDR3 covers 17 residues. Germline V CDR1 and CDR2: SGHAT, FQNNGV. The CDR3 nucleotides read TGTGCCAGCAGCTACTTAAGGGGGGGGCCGACGGGGAACACCATATATTTT. Residues: CASSYLRGGPTGNTIYF.

This sequence joins TRBV7-2 and TRBJ2-2; D might be TRBD1 (5 bases). V shed 10 bases and J shed 3 bases, with 15 bases lying between them. This CDR3 has 14 amino acids. Germline CDR1 is SGHTA and CDR2 is FQGNSA. The CDR3 sequence is CATRTGVHTGELFF. The CDR3 bases are TGTGCCACCCGAACAGGAGTACACACCGGGGAGCTGTTTTTT.